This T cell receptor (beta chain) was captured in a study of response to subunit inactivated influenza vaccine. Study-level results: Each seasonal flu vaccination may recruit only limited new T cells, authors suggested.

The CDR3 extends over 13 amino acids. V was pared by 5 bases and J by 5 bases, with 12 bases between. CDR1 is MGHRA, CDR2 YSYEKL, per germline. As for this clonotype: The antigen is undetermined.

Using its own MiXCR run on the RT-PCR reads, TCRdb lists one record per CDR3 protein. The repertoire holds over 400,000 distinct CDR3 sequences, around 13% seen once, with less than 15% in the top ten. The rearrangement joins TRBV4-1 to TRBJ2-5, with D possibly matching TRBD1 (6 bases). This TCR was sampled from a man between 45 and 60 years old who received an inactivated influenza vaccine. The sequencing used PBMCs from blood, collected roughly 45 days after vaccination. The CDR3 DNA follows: TGCGCCAGCAGCGCTCGACAGGCGGAGACCCAGTACTTC. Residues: CASSARQAETQYF.